The following is a T cell receptor beta chain sequence with its context. Profiled with immunoSEQ multiplex PCR; TCRdb holds only in-frame clones, not every one. The sample holds roughly 47,000 clones, 93% seen once. These data belong to a study of cytomegalovirus exposure and HLA in healthy donors. The V and J ends lost 5 bases and 3 bases respectively, with 7 bases between them. Per germline, CDR1 MDHEN and CDR2 SYDVKM. This CDR3 region has 12 residues. The sequence came from a young woman in good health and CMV-seronegative. The sample comprised PBMCs. The rearrangement uses TRBV28 and TRBJ1-2; D is perhaps TRBD1 (5 bases). The CDR3 bases are TGTGCCAGCAGTCCGGGGGACTATGGCTACACCTTC. Translated: CASSPGDYGYTF.